This TCR beta chain was recovered during a study of early T cells in non-severe SARS-CoV-2 infection. Study details: It was bulk RNA from unsorted whole blood that was sequenced, and the chains were unpaired. General study results and limits: Matching results from VDJdb favored anti-spike CD8 responses, leaving private and CD4 specificities undetected.

V trimming: 3 bases; J trimming: 2 bases; junction bases outside the gene matches: 3. Germline lookup yields CDR1 DFQATT and CDR2 SNEGSKA (reference sequence). The CDR3 runs to 14 residues. Worth noting for this clonotype: Its antigen is as yet unknown.

TCRdb passed the 5' RACE reads through MiXCR, listing each CDR3 protein once. The sample lists about 28,000 distinct CDR3 sequences, about 5% occurring once. The sample in question was whole blood, obtained at baseline. The J gene is TRBJ2-2, the V gene TRBV20-1; 7 nucleotides agree with TRBD2. This sequence originates from an adult who was a healthcare worker with PCR-confirmed SARS-CoV-2 infection or an uninfected control (not recorded which). CDR3: CSARSSGNTGELFF. CDR3 in DNA: TGCAGTGCTAGGTCTAGCGGTAACACCGGGGAGCTGTTTTTT.